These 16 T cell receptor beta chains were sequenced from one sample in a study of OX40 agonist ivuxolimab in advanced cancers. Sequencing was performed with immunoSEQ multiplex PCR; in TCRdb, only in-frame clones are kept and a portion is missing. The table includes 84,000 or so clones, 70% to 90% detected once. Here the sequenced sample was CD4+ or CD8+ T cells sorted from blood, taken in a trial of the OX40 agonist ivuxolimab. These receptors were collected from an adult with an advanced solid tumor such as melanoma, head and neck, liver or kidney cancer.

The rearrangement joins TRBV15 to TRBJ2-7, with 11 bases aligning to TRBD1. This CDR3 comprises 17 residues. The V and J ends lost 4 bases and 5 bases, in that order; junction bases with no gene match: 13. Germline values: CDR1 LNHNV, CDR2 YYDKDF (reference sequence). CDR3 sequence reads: CATSTRARDRGKDEQYF. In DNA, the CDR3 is TGTGCCACCAGCACCAGAGCCAGGGACAGGGGGAAGGACGAGCAGTACTTC. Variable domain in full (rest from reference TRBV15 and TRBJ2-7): DAMVIQNPRYQVTQFGKPVTLSCSQTLNHNVMYWYQQKSSQAPKLLFHYYDKDFNNEADTPDNFQSRRPNTSFCFLDIRSPGLGDTAMYLCATSTRARDRGKDEQYFGPGTRLTVT.

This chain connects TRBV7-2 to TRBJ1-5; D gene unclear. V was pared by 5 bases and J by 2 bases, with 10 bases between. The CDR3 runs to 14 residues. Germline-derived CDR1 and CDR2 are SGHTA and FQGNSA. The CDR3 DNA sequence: TGTGCCAGCAGCCGCAAATCCGGCAATCAGCCCCAGCATTTT. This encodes CASSRKSGNQPQHF.

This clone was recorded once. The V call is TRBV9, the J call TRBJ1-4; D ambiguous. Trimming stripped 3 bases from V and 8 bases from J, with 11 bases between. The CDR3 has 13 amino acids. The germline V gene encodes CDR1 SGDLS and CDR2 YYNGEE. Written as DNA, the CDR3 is TGTGCCAGCAGCGGATCCTTTGGGGAAAAACTGTTTTTT. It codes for CASSGSFGEKLFF.

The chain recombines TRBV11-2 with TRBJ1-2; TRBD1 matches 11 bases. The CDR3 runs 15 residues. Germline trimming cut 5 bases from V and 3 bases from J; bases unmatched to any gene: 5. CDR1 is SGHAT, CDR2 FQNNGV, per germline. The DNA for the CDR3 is TGTGCCAGCAGCCGGGACAGGGGGGACTACTATGGCTACACCTTC. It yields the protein CASSRDRGDYYGYTF.

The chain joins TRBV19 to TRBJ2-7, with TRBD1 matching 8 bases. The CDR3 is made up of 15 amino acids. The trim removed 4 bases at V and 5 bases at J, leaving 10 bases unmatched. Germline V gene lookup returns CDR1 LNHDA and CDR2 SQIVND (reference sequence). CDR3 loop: CASSTLSQGVHEQYF. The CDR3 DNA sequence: TGTGCCAGTAGTACCCTCTCACAGGGGGTCCACGAGCAGTACTTC.

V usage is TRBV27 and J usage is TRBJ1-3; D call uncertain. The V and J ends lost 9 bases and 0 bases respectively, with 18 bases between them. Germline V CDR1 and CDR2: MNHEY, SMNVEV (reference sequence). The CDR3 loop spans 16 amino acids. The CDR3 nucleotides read TGTGCCAGACCCCGGTCTGCCCCAGCCTCTGGAAACACCATATATTTT. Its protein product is CARPRSAPASGNTIYF.

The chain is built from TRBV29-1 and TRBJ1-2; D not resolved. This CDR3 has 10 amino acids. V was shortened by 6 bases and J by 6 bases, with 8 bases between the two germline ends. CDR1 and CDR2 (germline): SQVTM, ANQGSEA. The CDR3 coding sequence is TGCAGCGTCCTCAATGATGGCTACACCTTC. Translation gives CSVLNDGYTF.

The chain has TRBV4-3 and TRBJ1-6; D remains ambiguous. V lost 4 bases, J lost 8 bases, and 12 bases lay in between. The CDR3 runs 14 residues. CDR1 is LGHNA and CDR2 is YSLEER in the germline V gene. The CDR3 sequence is CASSPRVADSPLHF. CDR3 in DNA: TGCGCCAGCAGCCCGAGAGTGGCAGATTCACCCCTCCACTTT.

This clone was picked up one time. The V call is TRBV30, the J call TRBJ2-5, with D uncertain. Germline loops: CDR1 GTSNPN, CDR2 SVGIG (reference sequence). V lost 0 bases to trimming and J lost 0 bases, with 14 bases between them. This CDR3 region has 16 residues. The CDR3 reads CAWSVSRSNYQETQYF. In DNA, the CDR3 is TGTGCCTGGAGTGTATCAAGGTCGAACTACCAAGAGACCCAGTACTTC.

This chain's CDR3 is CASRGQGRTGELFF. CDR3 coding DNA: TGTGCCAGCAGGGGACAGGGGCGCACCGGGGAGCTGTTTTTT. The chain is built from TRBV14 and TRBJ2-2, with TRBD1 matching over 10 bases. The germline gives CDR1 SGHDN, CDR2 FVKESK. The CDR3 sequence is 14 residues long. Germline trimming cut 6 bases from V and 4 bases from J; bases unmatched to any gene: 2.

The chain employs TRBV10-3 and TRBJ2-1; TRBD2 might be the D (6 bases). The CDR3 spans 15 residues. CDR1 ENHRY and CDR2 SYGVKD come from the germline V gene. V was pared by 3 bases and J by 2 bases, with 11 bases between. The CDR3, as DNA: TGTGCCATCAGTGACTGGGGGGAGGCCTACAATGAGCAGTTCTTC. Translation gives CAISDWGEAYNEQFF.

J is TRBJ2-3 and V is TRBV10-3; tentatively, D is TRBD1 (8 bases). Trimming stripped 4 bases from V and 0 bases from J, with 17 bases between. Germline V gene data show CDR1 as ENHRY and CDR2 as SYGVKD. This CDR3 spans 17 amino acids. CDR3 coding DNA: TGTGCCATCAGTGGCCCAACAGGGGGGGAAAGCACAGATACGCAGTATTTT. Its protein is CAISGPTGGESTDTQYF.

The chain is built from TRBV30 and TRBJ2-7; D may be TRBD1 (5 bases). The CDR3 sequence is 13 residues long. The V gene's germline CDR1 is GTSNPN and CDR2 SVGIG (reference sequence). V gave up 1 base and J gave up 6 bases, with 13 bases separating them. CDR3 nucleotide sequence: TGTGCCTGGAGTGCCCAGGGCGGCGCCGAGCAGTACTTC. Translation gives CAWSAQGGAEQYF. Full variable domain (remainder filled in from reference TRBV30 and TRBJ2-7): SQTIHQWPATLVQPVGSPLSLECTVEGTSNPNLYWYRQAAGRGLQLLFYSVGIGQISSEVPQNLSASRPQDRQFILSSKKLLLSDSGFYLCAWSAQGGAEQYFGPGTRLTVT.

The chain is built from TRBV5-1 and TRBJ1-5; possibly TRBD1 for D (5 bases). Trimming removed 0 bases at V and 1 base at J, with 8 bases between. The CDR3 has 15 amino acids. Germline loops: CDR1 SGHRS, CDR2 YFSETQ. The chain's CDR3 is CASSLAGASNQPQHF. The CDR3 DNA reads TGCGCCAGCAGCTTGGCTGGGGCAAGCAATCAGCCCCAGCATTTT.

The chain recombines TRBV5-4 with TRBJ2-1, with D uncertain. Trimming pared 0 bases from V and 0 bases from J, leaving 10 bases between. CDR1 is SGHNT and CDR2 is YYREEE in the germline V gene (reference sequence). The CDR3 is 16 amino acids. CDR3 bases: TGTGCCAGCAGCTTGGCAGGCGGACGCTCCTACAATGAGCAGTTCTTC. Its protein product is CASSLAGGRSYNEQFF.

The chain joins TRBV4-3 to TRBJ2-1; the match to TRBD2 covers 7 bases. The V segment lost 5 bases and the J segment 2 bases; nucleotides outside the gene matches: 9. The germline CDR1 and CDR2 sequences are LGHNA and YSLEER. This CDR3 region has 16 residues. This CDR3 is CASSVRSGAPYNEQFF. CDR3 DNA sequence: TGCGCCAGCAGCGTCAGGAGCGGGGCCCCCTACAATGAGCAGTTCTTC.